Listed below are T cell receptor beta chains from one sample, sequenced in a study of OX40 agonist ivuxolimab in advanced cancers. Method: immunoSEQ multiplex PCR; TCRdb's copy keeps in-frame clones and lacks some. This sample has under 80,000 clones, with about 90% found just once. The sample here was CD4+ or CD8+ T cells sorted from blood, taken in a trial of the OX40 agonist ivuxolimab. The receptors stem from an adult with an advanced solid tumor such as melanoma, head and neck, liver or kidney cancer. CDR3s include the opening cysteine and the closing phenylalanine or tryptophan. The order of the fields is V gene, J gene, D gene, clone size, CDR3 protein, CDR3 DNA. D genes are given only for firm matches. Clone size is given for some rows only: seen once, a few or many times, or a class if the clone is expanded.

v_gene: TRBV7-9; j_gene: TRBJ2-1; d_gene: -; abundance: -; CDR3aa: CASSLASWWYEQFF; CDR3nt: TGTGCCAGCAGCTTAGCCAGTTGGTGGTATGAGCAGTTCTTC
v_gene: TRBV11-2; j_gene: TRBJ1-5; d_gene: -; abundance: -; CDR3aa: CASSQSSMGNQPQHF; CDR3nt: TGTGCCAGCAGCCAGTCGAGTATGGGCAATCAGCCCCAGCATTTT
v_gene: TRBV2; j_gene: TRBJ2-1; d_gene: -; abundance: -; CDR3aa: CASSVRSGHYNEQFF; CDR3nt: TGTGCCAGCAGTGTCAGGAGCGGCCACTACAATGAGCAGTTCTTC
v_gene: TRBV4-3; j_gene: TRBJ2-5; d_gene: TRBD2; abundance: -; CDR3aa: CASSHDLAGGRETQYF; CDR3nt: TGCGCCAGCAGCCATGACCTAGCGGGGGGACGAGAGACCCAGTACTTC
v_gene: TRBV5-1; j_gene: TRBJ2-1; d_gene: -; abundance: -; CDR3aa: CASSLIRFGEQFF; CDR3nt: TGCGCCAGCAGCTTGATTAGGTTCGGTGAGCAGTTCTTC
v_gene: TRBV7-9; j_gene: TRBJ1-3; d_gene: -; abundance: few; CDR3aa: CASSFGDTIYF; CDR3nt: TGTGCCAGCAGCTTCGGAGACACCATATATTTT
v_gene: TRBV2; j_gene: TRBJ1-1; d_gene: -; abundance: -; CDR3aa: CASSEGRRVEAFF; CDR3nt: TGTGCCAGCAGTGAAGGTCGGCGGGTTGAAGCTTTCTTT
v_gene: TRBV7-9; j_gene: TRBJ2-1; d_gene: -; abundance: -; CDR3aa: CASSLGLLSSYNEQFF; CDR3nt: TGTGCCAGCAGCTTAGGACTGTTGAGCTCCTACAATGAGCAGTTCTTC
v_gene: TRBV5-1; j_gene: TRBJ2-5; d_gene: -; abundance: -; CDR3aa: CASSGGRGAQETQYF; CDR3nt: TGCGCCAGCAGCGGAGGGAGAGGGGCCCAAGAGACCCAGTACTTC
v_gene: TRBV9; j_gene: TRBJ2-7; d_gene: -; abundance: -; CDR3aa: CASSVGQGYSYEQYF; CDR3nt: TGTGCCAGCAGCGTAGGGCAGGGCTACTCCTACGAGCAGTACTTC
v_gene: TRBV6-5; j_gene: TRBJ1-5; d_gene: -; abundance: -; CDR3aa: CASSPESNTRTQHF; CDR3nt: TGTGCCAGCAGTCCCGAAAGCAACACGAGGACCCAGCATTTT
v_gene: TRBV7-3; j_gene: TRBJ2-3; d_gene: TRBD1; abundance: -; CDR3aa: CASSLGQGAADTQYF; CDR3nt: TGTGCCAGCAGCTTGGGACAGGGGGCGGCAGATACGCAGTATTTT
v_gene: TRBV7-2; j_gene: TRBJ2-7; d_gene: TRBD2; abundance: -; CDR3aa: CASSPTSGGPRLRGEQYF; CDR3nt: TGTGCCAGCAGCCCAACTAGCGGGGGGCCCCGGCTACGAGGCGAGCAGTACTTC
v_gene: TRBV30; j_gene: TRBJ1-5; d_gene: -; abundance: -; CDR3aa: CAWSIRGGNQPQHF; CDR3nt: TGTGCCTGGAGTATCAGGGGTGGCAATCAGCCCCAGCATTTT
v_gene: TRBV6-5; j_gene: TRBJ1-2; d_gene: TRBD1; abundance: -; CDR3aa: CASSGDRGYGYTF; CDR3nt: TGTGCCAGCAGCGGGGACAGGGGCTATGGCTACACCTTC
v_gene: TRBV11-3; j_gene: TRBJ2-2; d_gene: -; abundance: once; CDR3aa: CASSPNTVANTGELFF; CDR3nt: TGTGCCAGCAGCCCTAATACTGTAGCGAACACCGGGGAGCTGTTTTTT
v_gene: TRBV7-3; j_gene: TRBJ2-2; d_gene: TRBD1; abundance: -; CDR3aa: CASRKTGTGVGTGELFF; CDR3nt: TGTGCCAGCAGAAAGACCGGGACAGGGGTGGGCACCGGGGAGCTGTTTTTT
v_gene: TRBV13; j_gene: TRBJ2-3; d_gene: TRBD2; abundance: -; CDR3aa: CASSSVAGGTDTQYF; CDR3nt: TGTGCCAGCAGCTCCGTAGCGGGGGGCACAGATACGCAGTATTTT
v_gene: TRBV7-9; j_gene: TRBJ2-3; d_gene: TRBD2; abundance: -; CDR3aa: CATGTSGNTDTQYF; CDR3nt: TGTGCCACCGGGACTAGCGGGAACACAGATACGCAGTATTTT
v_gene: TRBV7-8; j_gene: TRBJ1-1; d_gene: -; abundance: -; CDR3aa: CASSLVGRLRRMNTEAFF; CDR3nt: TGTGCCAGCAGCTTAGTGGGGCGGCTGAGAAGAATGAACACTGAAGCTTTCTTT
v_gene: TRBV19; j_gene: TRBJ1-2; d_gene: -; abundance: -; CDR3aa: CASKGSGSSYGYTF; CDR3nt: TGTGCCAGTAAGGGCTCCGGTTCCTCCTATGGCTACACCTTC
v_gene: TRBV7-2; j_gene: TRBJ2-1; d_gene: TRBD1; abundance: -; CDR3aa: CASSTRTGGTYNEQFF; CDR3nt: TGTGCCAGCAGCACCCGGACAGGGGGCACCTACAATGAGCAGTTCTTC
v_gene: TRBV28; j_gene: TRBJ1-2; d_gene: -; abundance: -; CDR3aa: CASRGKNRISYGYTF; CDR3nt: TGTGCCAGCCGGGGGAAGAACAGGATCAGCTATGGCTACACCTTC
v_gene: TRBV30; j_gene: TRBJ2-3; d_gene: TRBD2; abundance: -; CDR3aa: CAWSAPGLAGRTDTQYF; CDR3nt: TGTGCCTGGAGTGCACCGGGACTAGCGGGACGCACAGATACGCAGTATTTT
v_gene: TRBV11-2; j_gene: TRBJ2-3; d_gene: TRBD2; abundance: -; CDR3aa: CASSFRGGPSTDTQYF; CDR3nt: TGTGCCAGCAGCTTTCGCGGGGGGCCTAGCACAGATACGCAGTATTTT
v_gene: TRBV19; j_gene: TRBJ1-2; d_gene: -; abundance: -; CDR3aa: CASSIDARISGYGYTF; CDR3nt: TGTGCCAGTAGTATAGATGCCCGGATATCCGGCTATGGCTACACCTTC
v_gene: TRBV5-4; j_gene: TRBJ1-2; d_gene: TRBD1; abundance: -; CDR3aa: CASSLVGGQDDGYTF; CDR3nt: TGTGCCAGCAGCTTGGTCGGCGGACAGGATGATGGCTACACCTTC
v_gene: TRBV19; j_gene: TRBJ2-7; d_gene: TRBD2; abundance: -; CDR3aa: CASSIEAGVSYEQYF; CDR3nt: TGTGCCAGTAGTATCGAAGCGGGAGTGTCCTACGAGCAGTACTTC
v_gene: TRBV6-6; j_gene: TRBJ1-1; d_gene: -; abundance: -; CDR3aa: CAIGRNTEAFF; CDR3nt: TGTGCCATCGGGCGGAACACTGAAGCTTTCTTT
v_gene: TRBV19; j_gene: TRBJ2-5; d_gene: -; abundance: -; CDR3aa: CASSPLQGRETQYF; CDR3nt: TGTGCCAGTAGTCCATTACAGGGAAGAGAGACCCAGTACTTC
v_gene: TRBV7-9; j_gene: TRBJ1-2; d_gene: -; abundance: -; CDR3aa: CASSLDSYGYTF; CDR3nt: TGTGCCAGCAGCCTTGACAGCTATGGCTACACCTTC
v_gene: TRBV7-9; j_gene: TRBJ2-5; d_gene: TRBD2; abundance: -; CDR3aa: CASSLGLAGETQYF; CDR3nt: TGTGCCAGCAGCTTAGGACTAGCGGGAGAGACCCAGTACTTC
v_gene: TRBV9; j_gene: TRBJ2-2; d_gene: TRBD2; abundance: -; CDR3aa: CASTPSGTGGPGELFF; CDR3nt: TGTGCCAGCACCCCCTCAGGGACGGGAGGACCCGGGGAGCTGTTTTTT
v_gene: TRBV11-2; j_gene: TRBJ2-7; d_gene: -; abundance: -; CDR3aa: CASSPQGYEQYF; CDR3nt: TGTGCCAGCAGCCCGCAGGGGTACGAGCAGTACTTC
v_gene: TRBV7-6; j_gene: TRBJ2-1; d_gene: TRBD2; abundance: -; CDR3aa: CASSLWGSGGNEQFF; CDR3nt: TGTGCCAGCAGCTTATGGGGGTCGGGGGGCAATGAGCAGTTCTTC
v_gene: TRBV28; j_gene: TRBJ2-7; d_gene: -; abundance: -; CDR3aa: CASSPPGYEQYF; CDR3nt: TGTGCCAGCAGTCCCCCGGGGTACGAGCAGTACTTC
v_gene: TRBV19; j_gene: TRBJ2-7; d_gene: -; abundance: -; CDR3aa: CASSFNRETYEQYF; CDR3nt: TGTGCCAGTAGCTTCAACAGGGAAACCTACGAGCAGTACTTC
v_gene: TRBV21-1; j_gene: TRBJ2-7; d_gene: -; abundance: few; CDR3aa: CASSNIVRNPGPEQYF; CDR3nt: TGTGCCAGCAGCAATATAGTCCGGAACCCGGGCCCCGAGCAGTACTTC
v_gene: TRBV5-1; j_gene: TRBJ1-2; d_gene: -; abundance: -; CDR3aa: CASSSDPGVPYGYTF; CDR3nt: TGCGCCAGCAGCTCGGATCCGGGGGTCCCCTATGGCTACACCTTC
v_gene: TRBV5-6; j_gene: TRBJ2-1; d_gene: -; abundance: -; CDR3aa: CASTFLGTGNNEQFF; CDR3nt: TGTGCCAGCACCTTCCTTGGGACTGGAAACAATGAGCAGTTCTTC
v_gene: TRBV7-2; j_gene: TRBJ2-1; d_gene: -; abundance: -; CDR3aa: CAGSLVGGYNEQFF; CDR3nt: TGTGCCGGCAGCTTAGTTGGAGGATACAATGAGCAGTTCTTC
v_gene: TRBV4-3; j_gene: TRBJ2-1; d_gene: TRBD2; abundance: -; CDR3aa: CASSQDLISGGVISYYNEQFF; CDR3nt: TGCGCCAGCAGCCAAGATCTAATTAGCGGGGGAGTAATATCGTATTACAATGAGCAGTTCTTC
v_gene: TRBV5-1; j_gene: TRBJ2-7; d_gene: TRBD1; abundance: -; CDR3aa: CASSDQGTGLDEQYF; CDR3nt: TGCGCCAGCAGCGACCAGGGGACAGGGCTAGACGAGCAGTACTTC
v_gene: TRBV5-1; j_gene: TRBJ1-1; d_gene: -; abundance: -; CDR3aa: CASSLVTVNTEAFF; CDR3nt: TGCGCCAGCAGCTTGGTGACAGTGAACACTGAAGCTTTCTTT
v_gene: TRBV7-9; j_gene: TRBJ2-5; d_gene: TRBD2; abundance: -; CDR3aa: CASSSLAGGETQYF; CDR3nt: TGTGCCAGCAGCTCGCTAGCGGGGGGAGAGACCCAGTACTTC
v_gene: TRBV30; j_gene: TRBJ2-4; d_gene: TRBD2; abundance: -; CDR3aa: CAWSVRLAGAGNIQYF; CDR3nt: TGTGCCTGGAGTGTACGTCTAGCGGGGGCAGGAAACATTCAGTACTTC
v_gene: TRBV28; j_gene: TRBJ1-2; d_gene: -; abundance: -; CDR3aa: CASSLWRYGYTF; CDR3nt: TGTGCCAGCAGTTTATGGAGGTATGGCTACACCTTC
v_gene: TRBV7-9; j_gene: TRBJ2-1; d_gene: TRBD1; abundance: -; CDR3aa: CASSTEDRVKFF; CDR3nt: TGTGCCAGCAGCACCGAGGACAGGGTGAAGTTCTTC
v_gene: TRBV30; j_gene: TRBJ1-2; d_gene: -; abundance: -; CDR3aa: CAWSVKRIGGYTF; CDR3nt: TGTGCCTGGAGTGTTAAGAGAATCGGTGGCTACACCTTC
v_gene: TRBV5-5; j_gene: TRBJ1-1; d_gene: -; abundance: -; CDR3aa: CASTFFRGLDTEAFF; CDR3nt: TGTGCCAGCACCTTTTTCAGGGGTTTGGATACTGAAGCTTTCTTT
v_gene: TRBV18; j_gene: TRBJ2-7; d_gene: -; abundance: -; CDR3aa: CASSPRDGSYEQYF; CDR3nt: TGTGCCAGCTCGCCTCGGGACGGCTCCTACGAGCAGTACTTC
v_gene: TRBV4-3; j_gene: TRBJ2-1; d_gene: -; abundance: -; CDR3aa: CASSQSRGAYNEQFF; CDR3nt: TGCGCCAGCAGCCAAAGCAGGGGAGCCTACAATGAGCAGTTCTTC
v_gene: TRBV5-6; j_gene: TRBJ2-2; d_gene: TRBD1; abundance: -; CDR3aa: CASSLDRGTTGTGELFF; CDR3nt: TGTGCCAGCAGCTTGGACAGGGGAACTACTGGCACCGGGGAGCTGTTTTTT
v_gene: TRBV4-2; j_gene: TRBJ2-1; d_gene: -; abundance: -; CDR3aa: CASSQPDKVTYNEQFF; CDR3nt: TGTGCCAGCAGCCAGCCCGACAAGGTAACCTACAATGAGCAGTTCTTC